This T cell receptor (beta chain) came from a study of T cell responses to AZD1222 COVID-19 vaccine. Study summary: Pooled together were second doses at about 4 or about 12 weeks. Study-wide points: Spike-specific TCRs gained breadth and depth after people received two AZD1222 doses. Nearly half of spike-specific TCRs reportedly go after variant regions that carry no mutations. The study found vaccine-associated CD4 TCRs spanning spike, dominant at 160-218 and 743-854.

The table came from immunoSEQ multiplex PCR; TCRdb's copy has only in-frame clones and leaves some out. The data show roughly 180,000 clones, with about 85% seen just once and around 2.6% held by the top ten. This CDR3 has 15 amino acids. Germline V gives CDR1 SGHVS, CDR2 FQNEAQ. Trimming stripped 3 bases from V and 7 bases from J, with 16 bases between. On this clone itself: Antigen: not known.

J is TRBJ1-5 and V is TRBV7-8; D remains ambiguous. The TCR sequence derives from an adult in good health. Here the sequenced sample was peripheral blood, taken on day 0 of AZD1222 vaccination. CDR3 sequence: CASSLRPGAVQPQHF. The CDR3 bases are TGTGCCAGCAGCTTGCGTCCGGGAGCGGTGCAGCCCCAGCATTTT.